These 4 T cell receptor beta chains came from one sample sequenced in a study of cytomegalovirus exposure and HLA in healthy donors. The PCR made use of 60 Vbeta and 13 Jbeta primers. TCRdb's table, derived via immunoSEQ multiplex PCR, lists solely in-frame clones and lacks some. The sample holds some 140,000 clones; about three quarters are singletons and the top ten take over 1%. Material: PBMCs. These receptors all come from a male donor in good health and CMV-seropositive.

Only a few counts were recorded for this clone. The chain links TRBV6-1 to TRBJ2-3, with D uncertain. The length of the CDR3 is 15 residues. The ends were cut back, 1 base at V and 0 bases at J, with 8 bases in the middle. The V gene's germline CDR1 is MNHNS and CDR2 SASEGT. In DNA, the CDR3 is TGTGCCAGCAGTGAAGGCCCTATCAGCACAGATACGCAGTATTTT. Encoded protein: CASSEGPISTDTQYF.

As regards this clone: Its ends do not fully match the called genes, so a read error is possible. J is TRBJ2-4 and V is TRBV13; 13 bases align to TRBD2. Germline CDR1 reads PRHDT; CDR2 reads FYEKMQ (reference sequence). The CDR3 contains 20 residues. The CDR3 nucleotides read TGTGCCAGCAGCTCCCCCCGACTAGCGGGAGGCGGAAGGGGTAAAATCATTCAGTACTTC. Its protein product is CASSSPRLAGGGRGKIIQYF.

The chain combines TRBV29-1 with TRBJ2-1; 8 nucleotides agree with TRBD2. This CDR3 contains 16 residues. V trimming: 1 base; J trimming: 1 base; junction bases outside the gene matches: 6. Per germline, CDR1 SQVTM and CDR2 ANQGSEA. The CDR3 reads CSVEGPGLESYNEQFF. The CDR3 bases are TGCAGCGTTGAAGGGCCGGGACTAGAGTCCTACAATGAGCAGTTCTTC.

The J gene is TRBJ2-7, the V gene TRBV27, with D possibly matching TRBD2 (6 bases). Germline CDR1 MNHEY, CDR2 SMNVEV (reference sequence). The CDR3 runs 15 residues. The V and J ends lost 2 bases and 3 bases respectively, with 14 bases between them. CDR3 protein: CASSLRKPGVYEQYF. The CDR3, as DNA: TGTGCCAGCAGTTTAAGGAAGCCGGGGGTCTACGAGCAGTACTTC.